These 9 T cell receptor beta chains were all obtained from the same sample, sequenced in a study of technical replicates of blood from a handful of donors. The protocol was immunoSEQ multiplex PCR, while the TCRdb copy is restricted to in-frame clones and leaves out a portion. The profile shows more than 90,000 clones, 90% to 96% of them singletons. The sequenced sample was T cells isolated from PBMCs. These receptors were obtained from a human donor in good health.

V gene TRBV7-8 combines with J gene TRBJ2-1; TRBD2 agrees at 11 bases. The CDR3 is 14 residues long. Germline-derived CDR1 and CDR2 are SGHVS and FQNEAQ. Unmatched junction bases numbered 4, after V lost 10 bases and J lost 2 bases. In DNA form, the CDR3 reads TGTGCCACTAGCGGGAGGAGCCCCTACAATGAGCAGTTCTTC. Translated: CATSGRSPYNEQFF.

CDR3 protein: CASSPPGSRSYEQYF. The CDR3 DNA follows: TGTGCCAGCAGCCCCCCCGGGTCGCGATCCTACGAGCAGTACTTC. The chain recombines TRBV5-5 with TRBJ2-7; D gene uncertain. Trimming took 4 bases from V and 1 from J, leaving 15 bases between them. The V gene's germline CDR1 is SGHKS and CDR2 YYEKEE (reference sequence). The CDR3 sequence is 15 residues long.

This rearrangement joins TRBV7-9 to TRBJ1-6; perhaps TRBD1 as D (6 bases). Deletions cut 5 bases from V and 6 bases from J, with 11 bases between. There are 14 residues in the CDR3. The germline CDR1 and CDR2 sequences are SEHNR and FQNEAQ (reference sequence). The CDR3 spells CASSIQGFNSPLHF. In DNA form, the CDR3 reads TGTGCCAGCAGCATACAGGGCTTTAATTCACCCCTCCACTTT.

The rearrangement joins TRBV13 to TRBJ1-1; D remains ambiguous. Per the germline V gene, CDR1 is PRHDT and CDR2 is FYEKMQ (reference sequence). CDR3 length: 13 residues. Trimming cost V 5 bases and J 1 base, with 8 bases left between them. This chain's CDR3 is CASSARENTEAFF. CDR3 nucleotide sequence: TGTGCCAGCAGCGCCCGGGAGAACACTGAAGCTTTCTTT.

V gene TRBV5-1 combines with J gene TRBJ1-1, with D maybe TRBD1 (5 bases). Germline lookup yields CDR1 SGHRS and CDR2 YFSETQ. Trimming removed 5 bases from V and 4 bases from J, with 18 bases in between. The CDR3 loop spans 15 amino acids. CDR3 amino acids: CASSFWGEGSTEAFF. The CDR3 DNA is TGCGCCAGCAGTTTCTGGGGGGAGGGGAGCACTGAAGCTTTCTTT.

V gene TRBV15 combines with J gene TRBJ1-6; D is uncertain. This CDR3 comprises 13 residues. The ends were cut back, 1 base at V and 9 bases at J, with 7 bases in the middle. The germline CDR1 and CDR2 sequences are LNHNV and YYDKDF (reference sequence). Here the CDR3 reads CATSRAVSSPLHF. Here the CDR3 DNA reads TGTGCCACCAGCAGAGCTGTGAGTTCACCCCTCCACTTT.

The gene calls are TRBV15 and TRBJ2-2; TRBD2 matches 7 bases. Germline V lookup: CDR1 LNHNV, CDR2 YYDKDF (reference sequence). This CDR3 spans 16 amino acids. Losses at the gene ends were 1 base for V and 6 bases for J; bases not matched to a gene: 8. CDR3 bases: TGTGCCACCAGCAGAGGTGGCGCGGGAGAGTCCGGGGAGCTGTTTTTT. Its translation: CATSRGGAGESGELFF.

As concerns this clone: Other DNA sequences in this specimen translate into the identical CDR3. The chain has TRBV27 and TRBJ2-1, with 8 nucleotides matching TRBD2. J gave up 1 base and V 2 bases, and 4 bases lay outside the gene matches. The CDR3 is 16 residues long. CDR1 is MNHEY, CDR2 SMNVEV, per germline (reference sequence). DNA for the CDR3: TGTGCCAGCAGTTTAAGCGCGGGAGGATCCTACAATGAGCAGTTCTTC. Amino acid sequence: CASSLSAGGSYNEQFF.

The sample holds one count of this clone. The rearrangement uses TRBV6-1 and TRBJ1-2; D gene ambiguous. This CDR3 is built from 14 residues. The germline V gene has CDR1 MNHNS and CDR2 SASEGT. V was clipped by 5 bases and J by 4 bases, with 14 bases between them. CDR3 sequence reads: CASSRVPIAYGYTF. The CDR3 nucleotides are TGTGCCAGCAGTCGGGTCCCAATCGCCTATGGCTACACCTTC.